This TCR beta chain was sequenced for a study of identical twins. This CDR3 spans 16 amino acids. Trimming removed 1 base at V and 3 bases at J, with 14 bases between. One entry per CDR3 protein, called by TCRdb with MiXCR from the 5' RACE reads. Of approximately 600,000 distinct CDR3 sequences in the sample, roughly 9.5% were seen once. These sequences were also reported in another study, on yellow fever vaccine responses in identical twins.

Sequenced sample: PBMCs. V gene TRBV12-3 or TRBV12-4 combines with J gene TRBJ2-3, with TRBD2 as a possible D gene (6 bases). The TCR was taken from a woman aged 18-30 years in good health. CDR3 nucleotides: TGTGCCAGCAGTTTAGGGGAGGTGGGGGGTACAGATACGCAGTATTTT. As protein: CASSLGEVGGTDTQYF.